The present TCR beta chain was sequenced within a study of regulatory T cells in long-lasting Graves disease. Whole-study findings and limits: TCR diversity was lower in persistent Graves' patients than in newly diagnosed ones.

The CDR3 totals 12 residues. The ends were cut back, 5 bases at V and 5 bases at J, with 6 bases in the middle. Looked up from germline, CDR1 is SGHVS and CDR2 is FNYEAQ. The time point denotes: newly diagnosed GD, antithyroid drugs for less than 3 months. Following extraction of RNA from PBMCs, that RNA was used to make the TCR library. Into tubes containing EDTA, 8 to 9.5 milliliters of peripheral blood were drawn. To make TCR beta libraries, researchers used iRepertoire HTBI primers and Arm-PCR of CDR3 regions. One entry per CDR3 protein results from TCRdb running MiXCR on the multiplex PCR reads. The table shows 350,000 to 450,000 distinct CDR3 sequences, with about 10% occurring only once. This clonotype was seen at least ten times. Its antigen is as yet unknown. These same data were also listed under a study on T cells in Graves' hyperthyroidism and ophthalmopathy. From that report: Most thyroid clonotypes with frequency above 0.001 were detected in blood.

This TCR came from a woman aged 18-29 years with Graves disease. J is TRBJ1-4 and V is TRBV7-6, with D hard to call. The sample was peripheral blood mononuclear cells (PBMCs), taken at new diagnosis, from a patient treated with antithyroid drugs. The CDR3 region has the DNA TGTGCCAGCAGCCAGATCAATGAAAAACTGTTTTTT. Translation gives CASSQINEKLFF.